These T cell receptor beta chains were read from a single sample in a study of T cells in Graves' hyperthyroidism and ophthalmopathy. TCRdb re-called the multiplex PCR reads with MiXCR, one entry per CDR3 protein. The sample carries about 260,000 distinct CDR3 sequences, approximately 21% recorded once. Sequencing input: blood. Every receptor here comes from a man younger than 40 with Graves' ophthalmopathy. The CDR3 runs from the conserved cysteine through the conserved F or W. A D gene is named only where the DNA matches it firmly. Clone sizes are given selectively: once, few, many, or a class where the clone is expanded.

v_gene	d_gene	j_gene	abundance	CDR3aa	CDR3nt
TRBV5-1	.	TRBJ1-5	.	CASSLDGSSNQPQHF	TGCGCCAGCAGCTTGGATGGGTCTAGCAATCAGCCCCAGCATTTT
TRBV18	.	TRBJ2-1	few	CASSPTYFNNEQFF	TGTGCCAGCTCACCAACTTATTTTAACAATGAGCAGTTCTTC
TRBV7-9	TRBD2	TRBJ2-1	.	CASSSGRTSYNEQFF	TGTGCCAGCAGCTCCGGGAGGACTTCCTACAATGAGCAGTTCTTC
TRBV27	TRBD2	TRBJ2-7	many	CASSLSASGRYEQYF	TGTGCCAGCAGTTTATCCGCTAGCGGGAGGTACGAGCAGTACTTC
TRBV20-1	.	TRBJ2-7	.	CSASDNSYEQYF	TGCAGTGCTAGCGACAACTCCTACGAGCAGTACTTC
TRBV6-1	.	TRBJ2-5	few	CASSDPGHETQYF	TGTGCCAGCAGTGATCCCGGGCACGAGACCCAGTACTTC
TRBV6-1	.	TRBJ2-2	few	CASSDVAVKAGELFF	TGTGCCAGCAGTGACGTAGCGGTAAAGGCCGGGGAGCTGTTTTTT
TRBV30	TRBD2	TRBJ2-2	many	CAWSGSGRSGELFF	TGTGCCTGGAGTGGGAGCGGGAGGAGTGGAGAGCTGTTTTTT
TRBV9	.	TRBJ2-1	.	CASSVGPGNYNEQFF	TGTGCCAGCAGCGTAGGGCCCGGGAACTACAATGAGCAGTTCTTC
TRBV12-3/TRBV12-4	TRBD2	TRBJ2-3	many	CASSLFWTSGRDTQYF	TGTGCCAGCAGTTTGTTTTGGACTAGCGGGAGGGATACGCAGTATTTT
TRBV14	.	TRBJ2-1	few	CASSQVPSRYEQFF	TGTGCCAGCAGCCAAGTCCCCAGTCGGTATGAGCAGTTCTTC
TRBV9	TRBD1	TRBJ2-4	few	CASSTGPGTGNLEAKNIQYF	TGTGCCAGCAGCACCGGACCCGGGACAGGAAATCTTGAAGCCAAAAACATTCAGTACTTC
TRBV19	.	TRBJ1-5	.	CASSTQGVNQPQHF	TGTGCCAGTAGTACACAAGGGGTGAACCAGCCCCAGCATTTT
TRBV28	.	TRBJ2-5	.	CATKTGTMETQYF	TGTGCCACTAAAACCGGGACAATGGAGACCCAGTACTTC
TRBV7-9	TRBD2	TRBJ2-1	.	CASSRLASGVYNEQFF	TGTGCCAGCAGCCGGCTAGCTAGCGGGGTTTACAATGAGCAGTTCTTC
TRBV20-1	.	TRBJ1-1	many	CSVLIRGKNTEAFF	TGCAGTGTTTTAATCCGGGGGAAGAACACTGAAGCTTTCTTT
TRBV18	TRBD2	TRBJ2-7	.	CASSLGGPVRYEQYF	TGTGCCAGCTCATTGGGAGGGCCCGTTCGCTACGAGCAGTACTTC
TRBV7-2	.	TRBJ1-3	.	CASSLATIPAGSGNTIYF	TGTGCCAGCAGCTTAGCTACCATTCCGGCCGGCTCTGGAAACACCATATATTTT
TRBV19	.	TRBJ1-1	.	CASTPWGNKGNTEAFF	TGTGCCAGTACCCCGTGGGGGAACAAAGGGAACACTGAAGCTTTCTTT
TRBV29-1	TRBD1	TRBJ2-3	few	CSAVTGLGIDSTDTQYF	TGCAGCGCTGTGACAGGGCTGGGAATAGATAGCACAGATACGCAGTATTTT
TRBV2	.	TRBJ1-5	many	CASSGARGGSNQPQHF	TGTGCCAGCAGCGGTGCCAGGGGTGGTAGCAATCAGCCCCAGCATTTT
TRBV27	.	TRBJ2-7	.	CASSLIDRSYEQYF	TGTGCCAGCAGTTTAATCGACCGTTCCTACGAGCAGTACTTC
TRBV29-1	TRBD1	TRBJ2-1	few	CSVEENTGGESQFF	TGCAGCGTTGAAGAGAATACAGGGGGAGAATCCCAGTTCTTC
TRBV5-1	.	TRBJ1-1	many	CASSLNSANTEAFF	TGCGCCAGCAGCTTGAATTCGGCGAACACTGAAGCTTTCTTT
TRBV10-2	.	TRBJ2-3	.	CASSESKGGRRTDTQYF	TGCGCCAGCAGTGAGTCGAAAGGGGGGCGCCGCACAGATACGCAGTATTTT
TRBV11-2	.	TRBJ1-2	.	CASSLESPRNGYTF	TGTGCCAGCAGCTTAGAATCCCCAAGGAATGGCTACACCTTC
TRBV24-1	.	TRBJ2-3	.	CATSDFGAGRDTQYF	TGTGCCACCAGTGATTTCGGGGCAGGGAGGGATACGCAGTATTTT
TRBV12-3/TRBV12-4	.	TRBJ1-1	.	CASSLGGHTEAFF	TGTGCCAGCAGTTTGGGCGGCCACACTGAAGCTTTCTTT
TRBV7-3	.	TRBJ1-1	many	CASSLKPRGTEAFF	TGTGCCAGCAGCTTAAAACCGAGGGGCACTGAAGCTTTCTTT
TRBV5-1	TRBD2	TRBJ2-2	.	CASGAGAGELFF	TGCGCCAGCGGCGCGGGAGCCGGGGAGCTGTTTTTT
TRBV11-3	TRBD1	TRBJ1-2	.	CASSSDRAGYTF	TGTGCCAGCAGCTCGGACAGGGCTGGCTACACCTTC
TRBV2	TRBD2	TRBJ2-7	few	CASMSSGYEQYF	TGTGCCAGCATGTCTAGCGGCTACGAGCAGTACTTC